These 28 T cell receptor beta chains came from one sample sequenced in a study of T cells after posttransplantation cyclophosphamide. Sequencing was performed with immunoSEQ multiplex PCR; in TCRdb, only in-frame clones are kept and a portion is missing. This table has fewer than 3,000 clones, about 74% appearing once. Busulfan-fludarabine conditioning, marrow transplant, and cyclophosphamide on days +3 and +4 were administered. The sequenced sample was PBMCs, obtained after allogeneic stem cell transplant with posttransplant cyclophosphamide. The receptors were gathered from a female patient aged 45-60 years who received an allogeneic stem cell transplant from a related donor, was CMV-positive, and had no GVHD. Some T cells may be transferred from the graft donor.

The chain employs TRBV6-1 and TRBJ1-4; no reliable D call. Trimming stripped 2 bases from V and 0 bases from J, with 7 bases between. Germline CDR1 MNHNS, CDR2 SASEGT. The length of the CDR3 is 15 residues. The CDR3 loop reads CASSEMAATNEKLFF. The CDR3 DNA follows: TGTGCCAGCAGTGAAATGGCAGCAACTAATGAAAAACTGTTTTTT.

The chain combines TRBV19 with TRBJ2-2; tentatively, D is TRBD2 (6 bases). CDR1 LNHDA and CDR2 SQIVND come from the germline V gene (reference sequence). Trimming cost V 10 bases and J 4 bases, with 16 bases left between them. The CDR3 spans 14 residues. The CDR3 region has the DNA TGTGCCACCAACAGGAGGGGAGTCACCGGGGAGCTGTTTTTT. Residues: CATNRRGVTGELFF.

The chain uses TRBV5-5 and TRBJ1-1; TRBD1 matches at 8 bases. Germline V lookup: CDR1 SGHKS, CDR2 YYEKEE (reference sequence). The V segment lost 0 bases and the J segment 6 bases; nucleotides outside the gene matches: 10. This CDR3 is 16 amino acids long. In DNA, the CDR3 is TGTGCCAGCAGCTTGGCCTTTGCGACAGGGGCCCCTGAAGCTTTCTTT. Translation gives CASSLAFATGAPEAFF.

The V call is TRBV19, the J call TRBJ2-5; D unclear. The CDR3 runs to 12 residues. With 3 bases removed from V and 5 bases from J, the gap between germline ends came to 7 bases. Germline V gene sequence: CDR1 LNHDA, CDR2 SQIVND (reference sequence). The CDR3 loop is CASSINRETQYF. The DNA of the CDR3 is TGTGCCAGTAGTATTAACCGGGAGACCCAGTACTTC.

V gene TRBV11-2 combines with J gene TRBJ1-5; D is unresolved. Germline CDR1 is SGHAT and CDR2 is FQNNGV. Trimming left V 1 base short and J 9 bases short, with 13 bases between. The CDR3 totals 14 residues. The CDR3 loop is CASSLAPTSWPQHF. The CDR3 region has the DNA TGTGCCAGCAGCTTAGCCCCTACTTCCTGGCCCCAGCATTTT. Looking up the rest from reference TRBV11-2 and TRBJ1-5 gives the full variable domain: EAGVAQSPRYKIIEKRQSVAFWCNPISGHATLYWYQQILGQGPKLLIQFQNNGVVDDSQLPKDRFSAERLKGVDSTLKIQPAKLEDSAVYLCASSLAPTSWPQHFGDGTRLSIL.

The rearrangement joins TRBV6-5 to TRBJ2-5, with 11 bases fitting TRBD2. This CDR3 contains 16 residues. Germline V gene sequence: CDR1 MNHEY, CDR2 SVGAGI. V lost 4 bases to trimming and J lost 4 bases; unmatched junction nucleotides: 8. CDR3 in DNA: TGTGCCAGCAGTTCCCTTAGCGGGAGGGAGGGAGAGACCCAGTACTTC. Amino acids: CASSSLSGREGETQYF.

This clone was seen more than once but under ten times. The V gene is TRBV30, the J gene TRBJ2-5; perhaps TRBD2 as D (5 bases). Trimming removed 5 bases at V and 5 bases at J, with 15 bases between. Germline loops: CDR1 GTSNPN, CDR2 SVGIG (reference sequence). This CDR3 comprises 13 residues. The CDR3 region has the DNA TGTGCCTGGGCCGGGAATGTCGGGGAGACCCAGTACTTC. Translating gives CAWAGNVGETQYF.

This clone was counted only a few times. This chain connects TRBV6-6 to TRBJ1-2, with D possibly matching TRBD1 (6 bases). Trimming took off 8 bases at V and 2 bases at J, with 15 bases between the two ends. CDR3 size: 14 residues. Germline CDR1 and CDR2: MNHNY and SVGAGI (reference sequence). The CDR3 loop is CASRLGQLNYGYTF. DNA for the CDR3: TGTGCCAGCCGTCTCGGACAGCTGAACTATGGCTACACCTTC.

The chain links TRBV5-1 to TRBJ2-1; 7 nucleotides align to TRBD2. This CDR3 has 16 amino acids. With V trimmed by 0 bases and J by 3 bases, 6 bases remained unmatched. CDR1 and CDR2 (germline): SGHRS, YFSETQ. The CDR3 loop is CASSLVGLADYNEQFF. The CDR3 nucleotides read TGCGCCAGCAGCTTGGTCGGGCTAGCGGACTACAATGAGCAGTTCTTC.

This clone was seen more than once but under ten times. This chain joins TRBV19 and TRBJ2-3, with 10 bases identical to TRBD2. Germline loops: CDR1 LNHDA, CDR2 SQIVND (reference sequence). Trimming removed 4 bases from V and 4 bases from J; junction bases left unmatched: 5. The CDR3 is made up of 15 amino acids. In DNA, the CDR3 is TGTGCCAGTAGTAGATCTAGCGGGAGTTCAGATACGCAGTATTTT. Translated, it gives CASSRSSGSSDTQYF.

J is TRBJ2-1 and V is TRBV4-1; 10 bases match TRBD2. CDR1 is MGHRA and CDR2 is YSYEKL in the germline V gene. The CDR3 is 15 amino acids. Unmatched junction bases numbered 5, after V lost 0 bases and J lost 9 bases. The chain's CDR3 is CASSQDGAGGGEQFF. CDR3 nucleotides: TGCGCCAGCAGCCAAGATGGAGCGGGAGGGGGTGAGCAGTTCTTC.

Only a few counts were recorded for this clone. This sequence joins TRBV6-6 and TRBJ1-3; no clear D. V was pared by 6 bases and J by 0 bases, with 6 bases between. The CDR3 is 13 amino acids. Germline V CDR1 and CDR2: MNHNY, SVGAGI (reference sequence). For the CDR3, the DNA is TGTGCCAGCAGCGGGAACTCTGGAAACACCATATATTTT. Its translation: CASSGNSGNTIYF.

This clone is a singleton in its sample. This chain joins TRBV11-2 and TRBJ2-1; 9 bases agree with TRBD1. CDR1 and CDR2 (germline): SGHAT, FQNNGV. V trimming: 8 bases; J trimming: 2 bases; junction bases outside the gene matches: 4. The CDR3 is made up of 14 amino acids. The CDR3 region is CASHRGPPYNEQFF. The CDR3, as DNA: TGTGCCAGCCACAGGGGGCCCCCCTACAATGAGCAGTTCTTC.

The chain recombines TRBV5-1 with TRBJ1-1; maybe TRBD1 (5 bases). Germline-derived CDR1 and CDR2 are SGHRS and YFSETQ. The CDR3 extends over 14 amino acids. The V gene lost 0 bases and the J gene lost 1 base, with 7 bases spanning the gap. The CDR3 DNA is TGCGCCAGCAGCTTGGTCACAGGGAACACTGAAGCTTTCTTT. Its translation is CASSLVTGNTEAFF.

This chain connects TRBV7-9 to TRBJ2-3; TRBD2 aligns across 12 bases. The CDR3 extends over 15 amino acids. With V trimmed by 8 bases and J by 2 bases, 5 bases remained unmatched. Germline V lookup: CDR1 SEHNR, CDR2 FQNEAQ (reference sequence). The CDR3 DNA sequence: TGTGCCAGCGGACGGACTAGCGGGATCACAGATACGCAGTATTTT. This codes for CASGRTSGITDTQYF.

The chain is built from TRBV19 and TRBJ1-2, with 9 positions matching TRBD1. The CDR3 length is 14 residues. Germline-derived CDR1 and CDR2 are LNHDA and SQIVND (reference sequence). V dropped 5 bases and J dropped 2; count of bases not matched to a gene: 3. CDR3 region: CASSSTGGNYGYTF. CDR3 DNA: TGTGCCAGTAGTTCGACAGGGGGAAACTATGGCTACACCTTC.

This CDR3 is CASSYGLAGDGEQFF. In DNA, the CDR3 is TGTGCCAGCAGCTACGGACTAGCGGGAGATGGCGAGCAGTTCTTC. The rearrangement joins TRBV4-2 to TRBJ2-1, with TRBD2 identical over 13 bases. This CDR3 is 15 amino acids long. Germline V gene data show CDR1 as LGHNA and CDR2 as YNFKEQ. With V trimmed by 5 bases and J by 10 bases, 8 bases remained unmatched.

This clone was recorded once. The chain recombines TRBV6-1 with TRBJ1-6; perhaps TRBD1 as D (5 bases). There are 15 residues in the CDR3. Trimming stripped 4 bases from V and 7 bases from J, with 14 bases between. Germline CDR1 is MNHNS and CDR2 is SASEGT. The CDR3 is CASSAAGLENSPLHF. The CDR3, as DNA: TGTGCCAGCAGTGCGGCAGGGCTAGAGAATTCACCCCTCCACTTT.

This chain links TRBV9 with TRBJ1-6, with a weak D call TRBD1 (5 bases). Trimming cost V 3 bases and J 7 bases, with 14 bases left between them. The CDR3 covers 15 residues. Germline V CDR1 and CDR2: SGDLS, YYNGEE. CDR3 DNA sequence: TGTGCCAGCAGCGCGGCGGGGCGGGGGAATTCACCCCTCCACTTT. It yields the protein CASSAAGRGNSPLHF.

The V gene is TRBV4-1, the J gene TRBJ2-5, with TRBD1 matching over 8 bases. Trimming removed 0 bases from V and 5 bases from J; junction bases left unmatched: 8. CDR1 is MGHRA and CDR2 is YSYEKL in the germline V gene. The CDR3 totals 16 residues. The CDR3 loop is CASSQEQGDIRETQYF. CDR3 sequence (DNA): TGCGCCAGCAGCCAAGAACAGGGGGATATCCGCGAGACCCAGTACTTC.

The J gene is TRBJ1-2, the V gene TRBV28, with 7 bases aligning to TRBD1. Germline CDR1 MDHEN, CDR2 SYDVKM. Unmatched junction bases numbered 6, after V lost 5 bases and J lost 0 bases. This CDR3 has 15 residues. This CDR3 is CASSVGQETNYGYTF. DNA for the CDR3: TGTGCCAGCAGTGTCGGACAGGAAACTAACTATGGCTACACCTTC.

The chain recombines TRBV7-5 with TRBJ1-3; the tabulated D call, TRBD1, remains unverified against the DNA. TRBV7-5 is termed a pseudogene. CDR3 size: 14 residues. The CDR3 sequence: CASTTGGSGNTIYF. In DNA form, the CDR3 reads TGTGCCAGCACCACAGGGGGTTCTGGAAACACCATATATTTT.

The CDR3 region is CASSRLLADQETQYF. The CDR3 nucleotides are TGCGCCAGCAGCCGCCTACTAGCGGACCAAGAGACCCAGTACTTC. This chain links TRBV4-1 with TRBJ2-5, with TRBD2 identical over 8 bases. The length of the CDR3 is 15 residues. Germline V gene data show CDR1 as MGHRA and CDR2 as YSYEKL. V was pared by 4 bases and J by 0 bases, with 4 bases of the junction left unmatched.

The V call is TRBV6-6, the J call TRBJ1-6; no firm D call. The V and J ends lost 0 bases and 10 bases respectively, with 13 bases between them. Germline CDR1 MNHNY, CDR2 SVGAGI (reference sequence). This CDR3 contains 15 residues. The CDR3 reads CASSYSREDGSPLHF. The CDR3 DNA reads TGTGCCAGCAGTTACTCAAGGGAGGACGGCTCACCCCTCCACTTT.

The chain recombines TRBV5-8 with TRBJ2-7; no definite D call. The germline V gene has CDR1 SGHTS and CDR2 YDEGEE. The ends were cut back, 4 bases at V and 3 bases at J, with 5 bases in the middle. The CDR3 totals 11 residues. CDR3 nucleotide sequence: TGTGCCAGCAGCCGTGTCTACGAGCAGTACTTC. Translation: CASSRVYEQYF. Supplemented by reference TRBV5-8 and TRBJ2-7, the full variable domain reads EAGVTQSPTHLIKTRGQQATLRCSPISGHTSVYWYQQALGLGLQFLLWYDEGEERNRGNFPPRFSGRQFPNYSSELNVNALELEDSALYLCASSRVYEQYFGPGTRLTVT.

This clone was seen a single time. The junction and the germline gene differ at one end; a read error may be behind it. The chain carries TRBV2 and TRBJ1-5; 8 positions agree with TRBD1. Germline V gene data show CDR1 as SNHLY and CDR2 as FYNNEI. The CDR3 is 15 amino acids. CDR3 sequence reads: CVSSEDRGDNQPQHF. CDR3 DNA: TGTGTCAGCAGTGAAGACAGGGGAGATAATCAGCCCCAGCATTTT.

Sample share makes this clone medium-sized. The J gene is TRBJ2-1, the V gene TRBV13; 9 positions match TRBD2. The trim removed 4 bases at V and 13 bases at J, leaving 5 bases unmatched. There are 12 residues in the CDR3. Germline V gene data show CDR1 as PRHDT and CDR2 as FYEKMQ (reference sequence). In nucleotides, the CDR3 is TGTGCCAGCAGCTCGCGGGGGGGTTTTCAGTTCTTC. Translating gives CASSSRGGFQFF.

This clone was detected a few times. This rearrangement joins TRBV5-6 to TRBJ1-2; D remains ambiguous. Germline V gives CDR1 SGHDT, CDR2 YYEEEE. This CDR3 region has 14 residues. V was clipped by 3 bases and J by 1 base, with 10 bases between them. CDR3 coding DNA: TGTGCCAGCAGCTACGGGATCGTTAACTATGGCTACACCTTC. This encodes CASSYGIVNYGYTF.